Below, 2 T cell receptor beta chains from the same sample are listed, as sequenced in a study of CD8+ T cells in alopecia areata. Treatment here: oral pan-JAK inhibitor, 5-10 mg twice daily. Extracted RNA was reverse transcribed into cDNA, the sequencing template. The protocol was immunoSEQ multiplex PCR, while the TCRdb copy is restricted to in-frame clones and leaves out a portion. The data contain around 210,000 clones, about three fifths of them seen just once; the ten biggest clones take up 4.2%. Sequencing used CD4+ T cells sorted from blood, obtained at week 4, from a patient treated with tofacitinib. The receptors were gathered from a human donor with alopecia areata.

This clone was seen a handful of times. The chain joins TRBV4-1 to TRBJ1-1, with D hard to call. Per germline, CDR1 MGHRA and CDR2 YSYEKL. V dropped 2 bases and J dropped 1 base, with 8 bases sitting between them. The CDR3 loop spans 14 amino acids. The CDR3 DNA follows: TGCGCCAGCAGCCAACTCTCCTCGAACACTGAAGCTTTCTTT. It specifies CASSQLSSNTEAFF.

The chain combines TRBV5-1 with TRBJ1-5; no definite D call. V lost 1 base and J lost 1, with 9 bases in between. CDR1 and CDR2 from the germline V gene are SGHRS and YFSETQ. CDR3 length equals 15 residues. The CDR3 DNA follows: TGCGCCAGCAGCTTGTCAATTGGGAGCAATCAGCCCCAGCATTTT. Protein sequence: CASSLSIGSNQPQHF.